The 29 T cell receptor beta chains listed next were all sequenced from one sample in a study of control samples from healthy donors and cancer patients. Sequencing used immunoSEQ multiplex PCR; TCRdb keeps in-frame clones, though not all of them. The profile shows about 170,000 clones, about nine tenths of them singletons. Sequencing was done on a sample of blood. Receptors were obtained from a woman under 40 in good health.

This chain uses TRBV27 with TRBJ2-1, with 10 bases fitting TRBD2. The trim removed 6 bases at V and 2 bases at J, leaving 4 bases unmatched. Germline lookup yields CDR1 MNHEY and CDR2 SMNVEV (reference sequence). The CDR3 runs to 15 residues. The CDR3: CASRAGTSAYNEQFF. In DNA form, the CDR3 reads TGTGCCAGCAGAGCCGGGACTAGCGCCTACAATGAGCAGTTCTTC.

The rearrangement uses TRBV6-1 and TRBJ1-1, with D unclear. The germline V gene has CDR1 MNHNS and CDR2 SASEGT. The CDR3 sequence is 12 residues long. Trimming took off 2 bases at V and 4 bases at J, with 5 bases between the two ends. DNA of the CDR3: TGTGCCAGCAGTGAATATGGCACTGAAGCTTTCTTT. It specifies CASSEYGTEAFF.

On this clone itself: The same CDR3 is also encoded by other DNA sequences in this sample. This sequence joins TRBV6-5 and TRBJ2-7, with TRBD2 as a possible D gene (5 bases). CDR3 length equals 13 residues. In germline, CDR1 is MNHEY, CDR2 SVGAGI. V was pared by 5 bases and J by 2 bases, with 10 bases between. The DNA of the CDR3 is TGTGCCAGCAGTAATACCGGGGCCTACGAGCAGTACTTC. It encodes CASSNTGAYEQYF.

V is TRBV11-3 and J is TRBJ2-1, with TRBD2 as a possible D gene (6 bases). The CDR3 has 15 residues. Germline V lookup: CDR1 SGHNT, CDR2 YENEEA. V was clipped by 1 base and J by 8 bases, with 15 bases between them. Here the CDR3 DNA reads TGTGCCAGCAGCTTAGTCCTGGTGCGGGACTATGAGCAGTTCTTC. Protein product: CASSLVLVRDYEQFF. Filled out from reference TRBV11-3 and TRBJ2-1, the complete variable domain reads EAGVVQSPRYKIIEKKQPVAFWCNPISGHNTLYWYLQNLGQGPELLIRYENEEAVDDSQLPKDRFSAERLKGVDSTLKIQPAELGDSAVYLCASSLVLVRDYEQFFGPGTRLTVL.

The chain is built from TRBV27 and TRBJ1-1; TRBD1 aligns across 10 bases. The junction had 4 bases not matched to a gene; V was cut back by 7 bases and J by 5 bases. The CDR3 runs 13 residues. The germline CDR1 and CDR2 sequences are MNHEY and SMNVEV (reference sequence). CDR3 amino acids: CASKWDRGTEAFF. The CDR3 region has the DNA TGTGCCAGCAAATGGGACAGGGGTACTGAAGCTTTCTTT.

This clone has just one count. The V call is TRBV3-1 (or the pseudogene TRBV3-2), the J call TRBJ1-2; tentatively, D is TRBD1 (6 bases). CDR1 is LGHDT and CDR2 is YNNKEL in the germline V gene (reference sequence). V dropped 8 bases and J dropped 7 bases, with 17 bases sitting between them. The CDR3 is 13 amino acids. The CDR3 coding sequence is TGTGCCAGCGAAGACGGGGGGCGCGGTGGCTACACCTTC. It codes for CASEDGGRGGYTF.

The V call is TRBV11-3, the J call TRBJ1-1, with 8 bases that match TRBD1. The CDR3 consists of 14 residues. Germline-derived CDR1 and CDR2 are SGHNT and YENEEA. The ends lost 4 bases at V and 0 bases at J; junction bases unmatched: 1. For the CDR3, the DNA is TGTGCCAGCAGCTACAGGGGGTTGAACACTGAAGCTTTCTTT. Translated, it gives CASSYRGLNTEAFF. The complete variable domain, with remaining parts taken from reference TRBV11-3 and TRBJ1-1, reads EAGVVQSPRYKIIEKKQPVAFWCNPISGHNTLYWYLQNLGQGPELLIRYENEEAVDDSQLPKDRFSAERLKGVDSTLKIQPAELGDSAVYLCASSYRGLNTEAFFGQGTRLTVV.

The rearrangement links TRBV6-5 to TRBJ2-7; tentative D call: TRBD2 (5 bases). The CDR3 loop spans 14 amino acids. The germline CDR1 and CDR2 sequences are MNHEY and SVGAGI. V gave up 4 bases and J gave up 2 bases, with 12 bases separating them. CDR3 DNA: TGTGCCAGCAGTTGGTCGGACGGGGCCTACGAGCAGTACTTC. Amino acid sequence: CASSWSDGAYEQYF.

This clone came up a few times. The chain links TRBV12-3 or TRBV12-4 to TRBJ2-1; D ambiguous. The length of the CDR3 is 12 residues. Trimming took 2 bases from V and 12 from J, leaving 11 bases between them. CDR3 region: CASSLMGYGQFF. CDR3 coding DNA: TGTGCCAGCAGTTTAATGGGGTATGGGCAGTTCTTC.

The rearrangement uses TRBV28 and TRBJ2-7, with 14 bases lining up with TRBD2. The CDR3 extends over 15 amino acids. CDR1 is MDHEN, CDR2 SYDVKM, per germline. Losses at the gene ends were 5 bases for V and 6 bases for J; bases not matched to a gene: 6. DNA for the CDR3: TGTGCCAGCAGTACCCCGGGACTAGCGGGAGCCGAGCAGTACTTC. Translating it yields CASSTPGLAGAEQYF.

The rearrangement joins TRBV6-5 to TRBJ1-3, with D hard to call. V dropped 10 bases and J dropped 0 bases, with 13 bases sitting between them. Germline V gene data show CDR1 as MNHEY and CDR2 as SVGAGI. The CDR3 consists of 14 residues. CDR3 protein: CATKGFFSGNTIYF. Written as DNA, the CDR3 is TGTGCCACAAAGGGATTTTTCTCTGGAAACACCATATATTTT.

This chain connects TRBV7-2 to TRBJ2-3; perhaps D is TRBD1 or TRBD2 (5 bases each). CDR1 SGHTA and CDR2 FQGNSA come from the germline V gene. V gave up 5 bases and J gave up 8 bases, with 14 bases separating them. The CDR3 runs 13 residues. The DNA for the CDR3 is TGTGCCAGCAGCCGGGACCCCCTGGCTACGCAGTATTTT. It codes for CASSRDPLATQYF. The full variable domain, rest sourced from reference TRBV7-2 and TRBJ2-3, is GAGVSQSPSNKVTEKGKDVELRCDPISGHTALYWYRQSLGQGLEFLIYFQGNSAPDKSGLPSDRFSAERTGGSVSTLTIQRTQQEDSAVYLCASSRDPLATQYFGPGTRLTVL.

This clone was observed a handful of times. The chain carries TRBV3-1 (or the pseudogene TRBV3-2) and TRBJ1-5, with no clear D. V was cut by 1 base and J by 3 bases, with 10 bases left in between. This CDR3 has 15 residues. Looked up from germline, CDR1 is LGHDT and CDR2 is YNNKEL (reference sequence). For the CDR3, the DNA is TGTGCCAGCAGCCAAGGTGGTGGGCACAATCAGCCCCAGCATTTT. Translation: CASSQGGGHNQPQHF.

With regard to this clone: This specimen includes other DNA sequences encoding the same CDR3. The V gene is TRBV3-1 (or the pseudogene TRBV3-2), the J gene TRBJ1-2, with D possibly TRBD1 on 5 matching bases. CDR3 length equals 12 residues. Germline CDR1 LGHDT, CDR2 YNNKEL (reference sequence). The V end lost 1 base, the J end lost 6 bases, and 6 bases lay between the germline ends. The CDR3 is CASSQARDGYTF. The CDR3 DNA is TGTGCCAGCAGCCAAGCCAGGGATGGCTACACCTTC.

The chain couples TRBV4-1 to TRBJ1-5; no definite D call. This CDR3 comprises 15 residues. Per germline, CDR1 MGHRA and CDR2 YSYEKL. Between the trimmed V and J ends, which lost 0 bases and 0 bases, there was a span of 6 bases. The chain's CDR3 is CASSQEVYSNQPQHF. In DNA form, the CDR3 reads TGCGCCAGCAGCCAAGAAGTGTATAGCAATCAGCCCCAGCATTTT.

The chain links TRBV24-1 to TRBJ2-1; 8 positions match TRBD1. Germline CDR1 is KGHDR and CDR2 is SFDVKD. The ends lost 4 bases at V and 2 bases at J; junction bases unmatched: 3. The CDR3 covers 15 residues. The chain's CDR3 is CATSDSRGPYNEQFF. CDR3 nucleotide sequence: TGTGCCACCAGTGACTCCAGGGGGCCCTACAATGAGCAGTTCTTC.

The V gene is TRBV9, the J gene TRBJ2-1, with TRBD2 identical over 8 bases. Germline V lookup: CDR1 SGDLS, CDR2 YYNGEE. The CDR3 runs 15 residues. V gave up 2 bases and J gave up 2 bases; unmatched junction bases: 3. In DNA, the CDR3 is TGTGCCAGCAGCGTGAGCGGGGGCACCTACAATGAGCAGTTCTTC. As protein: CASSVSGGTYNEQFF.

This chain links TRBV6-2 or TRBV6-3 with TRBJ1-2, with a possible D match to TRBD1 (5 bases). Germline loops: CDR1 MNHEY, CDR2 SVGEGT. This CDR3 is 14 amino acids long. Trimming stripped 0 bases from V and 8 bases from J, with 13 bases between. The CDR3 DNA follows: TGTGCCAGCAGTTACTCGGGGTCCCAGGGCGGCTACACCTTC. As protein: CASSYSGSQGGYTF.

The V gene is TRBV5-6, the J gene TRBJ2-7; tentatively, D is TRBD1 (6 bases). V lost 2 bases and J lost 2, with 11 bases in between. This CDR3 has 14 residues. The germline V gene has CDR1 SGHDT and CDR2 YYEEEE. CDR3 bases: TGTGCCAGCAGCTTACAGGGCTACACCTACGAGCAGTACTTC. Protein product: CASSLQGYTYEQYF.

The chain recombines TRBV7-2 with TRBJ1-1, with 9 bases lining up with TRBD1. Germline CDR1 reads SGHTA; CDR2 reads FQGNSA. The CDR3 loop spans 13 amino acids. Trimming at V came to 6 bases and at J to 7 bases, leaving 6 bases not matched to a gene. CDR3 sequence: CASRQQGALEAFF. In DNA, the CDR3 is TGTGCCAGCAGACAACAGGGGGCGCTTGAAGCTTTCTTT.

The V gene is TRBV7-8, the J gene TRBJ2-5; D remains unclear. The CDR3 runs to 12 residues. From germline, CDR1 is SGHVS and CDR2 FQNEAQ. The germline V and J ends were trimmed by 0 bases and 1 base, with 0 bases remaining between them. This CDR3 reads CASSLAQETQYF. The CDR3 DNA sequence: TGTGCCAGCAGCTTAGCCCAAGAGACCCAGTACTTC.

CDR3 in amino acids: CASSLVDGNNSPLHF. The CDR3 nucleotides read TGCGCCAGCAGCTTGGTGGACGGGAATAATTCACCCCTCCACTTT. The rearrangement joins TRBV5-1 to TRBJ1-6; D uncertain. The CDR3 loop spans 15 amino acids. V was cut by 0 bases and J by 5 bases, with 9 bases left in between. CDR1 and CDR2 (germline): SGHRS, YFSETQ.

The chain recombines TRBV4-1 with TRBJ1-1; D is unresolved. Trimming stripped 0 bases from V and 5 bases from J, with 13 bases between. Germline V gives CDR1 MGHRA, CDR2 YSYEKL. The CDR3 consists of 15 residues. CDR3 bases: TGCGCCAGCAGCCAAGAGGGGAACGGTGGGACTGAAGCTTTCTTT. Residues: CASSQEGNGGTEAFF.

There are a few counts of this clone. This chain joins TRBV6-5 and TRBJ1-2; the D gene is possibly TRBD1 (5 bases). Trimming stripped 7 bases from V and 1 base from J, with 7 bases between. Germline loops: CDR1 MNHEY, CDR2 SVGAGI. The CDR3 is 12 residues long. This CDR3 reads CASTQGNYGYTF. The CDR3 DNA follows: TGTGCCAGCACCCAGGGTAACTATGGCTACACCTTC.

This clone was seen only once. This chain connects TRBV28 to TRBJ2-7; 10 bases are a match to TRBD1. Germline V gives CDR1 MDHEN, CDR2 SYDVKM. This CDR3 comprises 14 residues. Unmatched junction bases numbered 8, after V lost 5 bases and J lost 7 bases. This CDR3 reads CASSPPTGGREQYF. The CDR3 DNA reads TGTGCCAGCAGTCCCCCGACAGGGGGCCGAGAGCAGTACTTC.

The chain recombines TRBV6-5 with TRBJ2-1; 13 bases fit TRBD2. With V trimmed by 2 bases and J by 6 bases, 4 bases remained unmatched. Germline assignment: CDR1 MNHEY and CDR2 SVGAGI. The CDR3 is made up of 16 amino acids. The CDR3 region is CASSYPGLAGANEQFF. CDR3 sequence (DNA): TGTGCCAGCAGTTACCCAGGACTAGCGGGGGCCAATGAGCAGTTCTTC.

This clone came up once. Written as DNA, the CDR3 is TGTGCCAGCAGTTTATCAGGGGGCACAGATACGCAGTATTTT. It yields the protein CASSLSGGTDTQYF. The chain recombines TRBV28 with TRBJ2-3; D perhaps matches TRBD1 (6 bases). The germline CDR1 and CDR2 sequences are MDHEN and SYDVKM. Trimming left V 1 base short and J 1 base short, with 6 bases between. CDR3 size: 14 residues.

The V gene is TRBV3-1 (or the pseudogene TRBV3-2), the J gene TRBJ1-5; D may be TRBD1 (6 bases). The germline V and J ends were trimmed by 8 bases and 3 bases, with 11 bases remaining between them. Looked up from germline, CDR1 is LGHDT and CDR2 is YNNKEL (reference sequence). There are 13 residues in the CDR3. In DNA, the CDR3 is TGTGCCAGCCAGGGGCTTCTCAATCAGCCCCAGCATTTT. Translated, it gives CASQGLLNQPQHF.

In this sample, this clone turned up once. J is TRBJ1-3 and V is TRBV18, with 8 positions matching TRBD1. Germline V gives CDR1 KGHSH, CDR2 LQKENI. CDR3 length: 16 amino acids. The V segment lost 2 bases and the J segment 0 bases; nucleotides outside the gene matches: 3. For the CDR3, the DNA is TGTGCCAGCTCACCAATTGACAGGGGCTCTGGAAACACCATATATTTT. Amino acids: CASSPIDRGSGNTIYF.